One and the same sample provided the 9 T cell receptor beta chains below, sequenced in a study of identical twins. TCRdb redid the calling of the 5' RACE reads with MiXCR, one entry per CDR3 protein. The profile covers roughly 500,000 distinct CDR3 sequences, with 22% appearing a single time and around 1% taken by the ten largest. Separately, the same data were catalogued under a study of T cells expressing NK-cell markers.

The sequencing input was CD4+ T cells sorted from blood. Receptors originate from a woman under 30 in good health.

The chain has TRBV7-2 and TRBJ2-7, with D possibly being TRBD1 or TRBD2 (5 bases each). Deletions cut 0 bases from V and 5 bases from J, with 11 bases between. This CDR3 is built from 14 residues. Germline CDR1 and CDR2: SGHTA and FQGNSA. CDR3 loop: CASSLAARGDEQYF. In nucleotides, the CDR3 is TGTGCCAGCAGCTTAGCGGCGAGGGGAGACGAGCAGTACTTC.

V is TRBV6-6 and J is TRBJ2-7; the D is unclear. Germline V gene data show CDR1 as MNHNY and CDR2 as SVGAGI (reference sequence). V was cut by 6 bases and J by 3 bases, with 9 bases left in between. CDR3 size: 12 residues. This CDR3 is CASRGSDYEQYF. CDR3 in DNA: TGTGCCAGCAGGGGAAGCGACTACGAGCAGTACTTC.

This clonotype was counted a few times. This chain joins TRBV6-1 and TRBJ2-6, with unresolved D. Trimming stripped 6 bases from V and 1 base from J, with 7 bases between. Germline V gene data show CDR1 as MNHNS and CDR2 as SASEGT. The CDR3 is 14 residues long. The CDR3 sequence is CASSLRSGANVLTF. For the CDR3, the DNA is TGTGCCAGCAGCCTCAGGTCTGGGGCCAACGTCCTGACTTTC.

The chain carries TRBV4-2 and TRBJ1-4, with TRBD1 identical over 7 bases. The germline gives CDR1 LGHNA, CDR2 YNFKEQ. Trimming at V came to 0 bases and at J to 7 bases, leaving 5 bases not matched to a gene. The CDR3 is made up of 15 amino acids. DNA of the CDR3: TGTGCCAGCAGCCAAGAGGACAGGTTCGGTGAAAAACTGTTTTTT. Its protein product is CASSQEDRFGEKLFF.

Only one count was recorded for this clonotype. This rearrangement joins TRBV5-1 to TRBJ2-5, with 8 bases matching TRBD1. Germline assignment: CDR1 SGHRS and CDR2 YFSETQ. The J segment lost 5 bases and the V segment lost 1 base, leaving 13 bases of the junction unmatched. This CDR3 is 17 amino acids long. The CDR3 here is CASSLKLGQGYLETQYF. CDR3 DNA sequence: TGCGCCAGCAGCTTGAAGTTAGGACAGGGATATTTGGAGACCCAGTACTTC. Full variable domain (missing parts from reference TRBV5-1 and TRBJ2-5): KAGVTQTPRYLIKTRGQQVTLSCSPISGHRSVSWYQQTPGQGLQFLFEYFSETQRNKGNFPGRFSGRQFSNSRSEMNVSTLELGDSALYLCASSLKLGQGYLETQYFGPGTRLLVL.

This clonotype was counted at least ten times. This rearrangement joins TRBV20-1 to TRBJ2-3; no reliable D call. The CDR3 is 12 residues long. The V end lost 4 bases, the J end lost 2 bases, and 7 bases lay between the germline ends. Germline CDR1 is DFQATT and CDR2 is SNEGSKA (reference sequence). CDR3 sequence (DNA): TGCAGTGCTAAAGTGGCCACAGATACGCAGTATTTT. As protein: CSAKVATDTQYF.

The chain couples TRBV7-2 to TRBJ2-7; TRBD1 agrees at 8 bases. V gave up 1 base and J gave up 6 bases; unmatched junction bases: 5. The germline gives CDR1 SGHTA, CDR2 FQGNSA. This CDR3 contains 14 residues. CDR3 nucleotides: TGTGCCAGCAGCTTAGGGACAGGGCTCATCGAGCAGTACTTC. This translates into CASSLGTGLIEQYF.

The genes are TRBV20-1 and TRBJ2-1, with TRBD1 matching 7 bases. The junction had 11 bases not matched to a gene; V was cut back by 1 base and J by 14 bases. The germline CDR1 and CDR2 sequences are DFQATT and SNEGSKA (reference sequence). This CDR3 has 13 amino acids. The CDR3 DNA reads as TGCAGTGCTAGAGTTGGGGACAGACCCTTTGAGTTCTTC. Translating it yields CSARVGDRPFEFF.

This rearrangement joins TRBV15 to TRBJ2-7; TRBD1 is a possible D gene (6 bases). Germline assignment: CDR1 LNHNV and CDR2 YYDKDF (reference sequence). V gave up 4 bases and J gave up 2 bases, with 12 bases separating them. The CDR3 contains 14 residues. The DNA for the CDR3 is TGTGCCACCAGCAAAGGCGACAGGACCTACGAGCAGTACTTC. Translation gives CATSKGDRTYEQYF. The variable domain in full, with the rest retrieved from reference TRBV15 and TRBJ2-7, is DAMVIQNPRYQVTQFGKPVTLSCSQTLNHNVMYWYQQKSSQAPKLLFHYYDKDFNNEADTPDNFQSRRPNTSFCFLDIRSPGLGDTAMYLCATSKGDRTYEQYFGPGTRLTVT.